These 30 T cell receptor beta chains were sequenced from one sample in a study of blood T cell repertoires in COVID-19. The table came from immunoSEQ multiplex PCR; TCRdb's copy has only in-frame clones and leaves some out. The sample includes 43,000 or so clones, around 90% of them seen just once. The sample consisted of peripheral blood. Every receptor here comes from a woman of 80 years or more with active COVID-19.

The rearrangement joins TRBV4-3 to TRBJ2-3, with 10 bases identical to TRBD2. There are 14 residues in the CDR3. Germline CDR1 is LGHNA and CDR2 is YSLEER. The J segment lost 8 bases and the V segment lost 4 bases, leaving 6 bases of the junction unmatched. The CDR3 nucleotides read TGCGCCAGCAGCCGAAGCGGGGGGGTCGGTACGCAGTATTTT. Amino acid sequence: CASSRSGGVGTQYF.

The genes are TRBV7-3 and TRBJ1-5; TRBD1 aligns across 8 bases. CDR3 length equals 16 residues. V shed 2 bases, J shed 4 bases, and the junction held 7 bases outside the gene matches. Germline lookup yields CDR1 SGHTA and CDR2 FQGTGA. The CDR3 region is CASSLYGTGLNQPQHF. As DNA, the CDR3 is TGTGCCAGCAGCTTATATGGGACAGGTCTTAATCAGCCCCAGCATTTT.

The genes are TRBV28 and TRBJ2-7; a weak D match, TRBD1 (6 bases). Trimming removed 6 bases from V and 6 bases from J, with 12 bases in between. This CDR3 comprises 12 residues. The germline V gene encodes CDR1 MDHEN and CDR2 SYDVKM. The chain's CDR3 is CASSPGVGEQYF. CDR3 coding DNA: TGTGCCAGCAGCCCAGGGGTTGGCGAGCAGTACTTC.

The chain has TRBV4-3 and TRBJ2-5, with 7 bases lining up with TRBD1. CDR3 length equals 16 residues. The ends lost 1 base at V and 3 bases at J; junction bases unmatched: 8. CDR1 is LGHNA and CDR2 is YSLEER in the germline V gene. The CDR3 nucleotides read TGCGCCAGCAGCCAAGGTCCTCCAGGACAGGAAGAGACCCAGTACTTC. Translating it yields CASSQGPPGQEETQYF.

This chain uses TRBV29-1 with TRBJ1-5; a weak D match, TRBD1 (5 bases). Between the trimmed V and J ends, which lost 6 bases and 4 bases, there was a span of 25 bases. CDR1 SQVTM and CDR2 ANQGSEA come from the germline V gene. CDR3 size: 17 residues. The CDR3 nucleotides read TGCAGCGTCCAAGGTTCCAGGGCGGCAAGGGTAAATCAGCCCCAGCATTTT. Protein sequence: CSVQGSRAARVNQPQHF.

V is TRBV28 and J is TRBJ1-3; the match to TRBD1 covers 7 bases. Germline values: CDR1 MDHEN, CDR2 SYDVKM. CDR3 length: 14 amino acids. The junction had 7 bases not matched to a gene; V was cut back by 6 bases and J by 5 bases. Here the CDR3 DNA reads TGTGCCAGCAGGAACGACAGGGTTCGAAACACCATATATTTT. Amino acid sequence: CASRNDRVRNTIYF.

The chain links TRBV19 to TRBJ2-2; D is possibly TRBD1 (5 bases). CDR1 and CDR2 from the germline V gene are LNHDA and SQIVND (reference sequence). Trimming took off 4 bases at V and 2 bases at J, with 8 bases between the two ends. CDR3 length: 14 amino acids. DNA for the CDR3: TGTGCCAGTAGTACCCAGGGAAACACCGGGGAGCTGTTTTTT. Protein product: CASSTQGNTGELFF.

The chain employs TRBV2 and TRBJ1-5; D ambiguous. The CDR3 sequence is 15 residues long. CDR1 SNHLY and CDR2 FYNNEI come from the germline V gene. Trimming removed 2 bases from V and 4 bases from J, with 12 bases in between. DNA of the CDR3: TGTGCCAGCAGTGAAAACAGTGTACAAAATCAGCCCCAGCATTTT. It codes for CASSENSVQNQPQHF.

The rearrangement joins TRBV7-2 to TRBJ2-3; 7 bases fit TRBD2. Germline CDR1 is SGHTA and CDR2 is FQGNSA. V gave up 8 bases and J gave up 6 bases; unmatched junction bases: 8. CDR3 length: 13 amino acids. In DNA, the CDR3 is TGTGCCAGCGGATTCCGGGGGGAGGATACGCAGTATTTT. Protein sequence: CASGFRGEDTQYF.

The J gene is TRBJ1-6, the V gene TRBV9; a weak D match, TRBD1 (5 bases). CDR3 size: 16 residues. V gave up 3 bases and J gave up 7 bases, with 17 bases separating them. Looked up from germline, CDR1 is SGDLS and CDR2 is YYNGEE. CDR3 nucleotide sequence: TGTGCCAGCAGCGGACCTCCGGCAGGGCGAAATTCACCCCTCCACTTT. It codes for CASSGPPAGRNSPLHF.

The CDR3 region is CASSHLTGSWSPLHF. The CDR3 DNA reads as TGTGCCAGCAGCCATTTAACAGGGTCATGGTCACCCCTCCACTTT. The chain uses TRBV3-1 (or the pseudogene TRBV3-2) and TRBJ1-6; D might be TRBD1 (6 bases). This CDR3 is built from 15 residues. Per germline, CDR1 LGHDT and CDR2 YNNKEL (reference sequence). Trimming cost V 3 bases and J 10 bases, with 16 bases left between them.

The CDR3, as DNA: TGTGCCAGCTCACAAGGGACTAGCGGGGGCCATCACTCCTACGAGCAGTACTTC. Its translation is CASSQGTSGGHHSYEQYF. The rearrangement uses TRBV18 and TRBJ2-7; TRBD2 matches at 14 bases. V trimming: 4 bases; J trimming: 0 bases; junction bases outside the gene matches: 8. Germline V lookup: CDR1 KGHSH, CDR2 LQKENI. The CDR3 is 18 amino acids.

In this sample, this clone turned up a few times. This rearrangement joins TRBV5-6 to TRBJ2-5; possible D gene TRBD2, 5 bases. Germline-derived CDR1 and CDR2 are SGHDT and YYEEEE. Between the trimmed V and J ends, which lost 2 bases and 5 bases, there was a span of 10 bases. The CDR3 has 13 residues. As DNA, the CDR3 is TGTGCCAGCAGCTTACTAGTTGGCGAGACCCAGTACTTC. This gives the protein CASSLLVGETQYF.

This clone has a single count. The DNA of the CDR3 is TGTGCCAGTACGTGGAGGGACAGCAGCAATCAGCCCCAGCATTTT. Protein sequence: CASTWRDSSNQPQHF. The chain recombines TRBV19 with TRBJ1-5; 7 bases match TRBD1. J was trimmed by 1 base and V by 7 bases; bases with no gene match: 7. CDR1 LNHDA and CDR2 SQIVND come from the germline V gene (reference sequence). The CDR3 spans 15 residues.

This clone appeared once. The genes are TRBV28 and TRBJ2-3; tentative D call: TRBD1 (6 bases). This CDR3 contains 16 residues. V was cut by 1 base and J by 2 bases, with 13 bases left in between. Germline CDR1 and CDR2: MDHEN and SYDVKM. The DNA of the CDR3 is TGTGCCAGCAGTTTATACTCTGACAGGCCCACAGATACGCAGTATTTT. It specifies CASSLYSDRPTDTQYF.

This clone was seen more than once but under ten times. The chain carries TRBV7-9 and TRBJ2-7, with 9 bases that match TRBD1. Unmatched junction bases numbered 6, after V lost 3 bases and J lost 6 bases. The CDR3 length is 14 residues. Germline CDR1 SEHNR, CDR2 FQNEAQ (reference sequence). For the CDR3, the DNA is TGTGCCAGCAGCTTTCCGGGACAGGGCGCCGAGCAGTACTTC. Amino acids: CASSFPGQGAEQYF.

This chain joins TRBV15 and TRBJ2-5; 8 bases agree with TRBD2. The CDR3 loop spans 16 amino acids. The germline CDR1 and CDR2 sequences are LNHNV and YYDKDF (reference sequence). Losses at the gene ends were 3 bases for V and 5 bases for J; bases not matched to a gene: 11. CDR3 nucleotides: TGTGCCACCAGCAGGCGAGGTAGCGGGGAGGGGGAGACCCAGTACTTC. It is translated as CATSRRGSGEGETQYF.

This clone was recorded only once. The genes are TRBV9 and TRBJ2-1; 10 positions agree with TRBD2. CDR1 and CDR2 from the germline V gene are SGDLS and YYNGEE. The CDR3 spans 15 residues. V lost 0 bases to trimming and J lost 4 bases; unmatched junction nucleotides: 1. The CDR3 spells CASSVGTSGYNEQFF. As DNA, the CDR3 is TGTGCCAGCAGCGTAGGGACTAGCGGTTACAATGAGCAGTTCTTC.

Notes on this clone: Relative to the germline gene, one junction end is altered; a read error may explain this. The rearrangement joins TRBV3-1 (or the pseudogene TRBV3-2) to TRBJ2-7; 7 nucleotides match TRBD2. The germline CDR1 and CDR2 sequences are LGHDT and YNNKEL (reference sequence). The CDR3 has 16 amino acids. CDR3 protein: CASSLASRGGNIEQCF. The CDR3 region has the DNA TGTGCCAGCAGCCTTGCTTCTCGCGGGGGAAATATCGAGCAGTGCTTC.

The chain links TRBV7-3 to TRBJ1-2; the D gene is possibly TRBD1 (5 bases). This CDR3 spans 15 amino acids. The germline gives CDR1 SGHTA, CDR2 FQGTGA. Trimming stripped 5 bases from V and 0 bases from J, with 13 bases between. CDR3 residues: CASSPAGGTNYGYTF. CDR3 sequence (DNA): TGTGCCAGCAGCCCAGCGGGGGGGACTAACTATGGCTACACCTTC.

This sequence joins TRBV6-5 and TRBJ2-1, with TRBD2 matching 9 bases. This CDR3 region has 14 residues. With V trimmed by 3 bases and J by 12 bases, 9 bases remained unmatched. Germline V gene sequence: CDR1 MNHEY, CDR2 SVGAGI. This CDR3 is CASSYGRGGVGQFF. The CDR3 DNA is TGTGCCAGCAGTTATGGTCGCGGGGGGGTTGGGCAGTTCTTC.

V usage is TRBV2 and J usage is TRBJ2-1; no reliable D call. V shed 6 bases and J shed 0 bases, with 12 bases lying between them. Per germline, CDR1 SNHLY and CDR2 FYNNEI. This CDR3 spans 15 amino acids. CDR3 protein: CASSLEDSSYNEQFF. The CDR3 nucleotides read TGTGCCAGCAGCCTAGAGGATTCCTCCTACAATGAGCAGTTCTTC.

The CDR3 reads CASRPTSGGAHYEQYF. Here the CDR3 DNA reads TGTGCCAGCAGGCCAACTAGCGGGGGGGCCCACTACGAGCAGTACTTC. V gene TRBV7-2 combines with J gene TRBJ2-7; 13 nucleotides align to TRBD2. V lost 6 bases, J lost 3 bases, and 8 bases stayed unmatched. CDR1 is SGHTA and CDR2 is FQGNSA in the germline V gene. The CDR3 sequence is 16 residues long.

The chain carries TRBV4-1 and TRBJ1-1; D not resolved. V was trimmed by 0 bases and J by 3 bases, leaving 11 bases between them. Per the germline V gene, CDR1 is MGHRA and CDR2 is YSYEKL. The length of the CDR3 is 15 residues. The CDR3 protein is CASSQDQQSHTEAFF. In nucleotides, the CDR3 is TGCGCCAGCAGCCAAGATCAACAGAGCCACACTGAAGCTTTCTTT.

The chain carries TRBV12-5 and TRBJ2-2; 10 nucleotides match TRBD1. This CDR3 is 15 amino acids long. The V gene's germline CDR1 is LGHNT and CDR2 FRNRAP. V shed 6 bases and J 4 bases; nucleotides not matched to a gene: 5. CDR3 sequence: CASGRDRGSTGELFF. The DNA of the CDR3 is TGTGCTAGTGGGCGGGACAGGGGATCCACCGGGGAGCTGTTTTTT.

The gene calls are TRBV5-1 and TRBJ2-7; unclear D gene. V gave up 0 bases and J gave up 5 bases, with 9 bases separating them. Germline loops: CDR1 SGHRS, CDR2 YFSETQ. This CDR3 is 13 amino acids long. CDR3: CASSLAVQDEQYF. CDR3 in DNA: TGCGCCAGCAGCTTGGCGGTTCAGGACGAGCAGTACTTC.

The rearrangement joins TRBV5-4 to TRBJ1-1; possible D gene TRBD1, 5 bases. The CDR3 has 14 residues. CDR1 and CDR2 from the germline V gene are SGHNT and YYREEE (reference sequence). V gave up 1 base and J gave up 1 base, with 8 bases separating them. The CDR3 spells CASSLPQGNTEAFF. The CDR3 region has the DNA TGTGCCAGCAGCTTGCCTCAGGGGAACACTGAAGCTTTCTTT.

The chain links TRBV3-1 (or the pseudogene TRBV3-2) to TRBJ2-7, with 7 bases lining up with TRBD1. This CDR3 spans 15 amino acids. CDR1 is LGHDT, CDR2 YNNKEL, per germline (reference sequence). V lost 4 bases to trimming and J lost 5 bases; unmatched junction nucleotides: 11. The CDR3 reads CASSPGPTGLHEQYF. The CDR3 coding sequence is TGTGCCAGCAGCCCGGGACCGACAGGGCTCCACGAGCAGTACTTC.

This chain uses TRBV6-6 with TRBJ1-3; a possible D gene is TRBD1 (5 bases). This CDR3 contains 14 residues. Trimming stripped 10 bases from V and 2 bases from J, with 15 bases between. The germline V gene encodes CDR1 MNHNY and CDR2 SVGAGI (reference sequence). As DNA, the CDR3 is TGTGCCACCGTGCTCGGGGGGACTGGAAACACCATATATTTT. It codes for CATVLGGTGNTIYF.

The chain joins TRBV3-1 (or the pseudogene TRBV3-2) to TRBJ2-7; TRBD2 might be the D (5 bases). The CDR3 consists of 14 residues. Trimming took 4 bases from V and 3 from J, leaving 13 bases between them. Germline lookup yields CDR1 LGHDT and CDR2 YNNKEL (reference sequence). The DNA of the CDR3 is TGTGCCAGCAGCCCATCCGGAGGAGGCTACGAGCAGTACTTC. Its translation: CASSPSGGGYEQYF.